This TCR beta chain was documented in a study of blood T cell repertoires in COVID-19. Study in general: Spain, Italy and the United States supplied samples that represented acute and convalescent COVID-19. The cDNA or gDNA used as material had been derived from T cells, B-cell-depleted T cells, or PBMCs.

Per the authors' pipeline: Amplification with reference gene primers provided the estimates of nucleated cell counts. TCRdb's copy holds only in-frame clones and misses some; the assay was immunoSEQ multiplex PCR. V, J and clone size are taken as reported in that table, and D and trimming were inferred from the DNA itself. The repertoire holds 350,000 to 450,000 clones, with around 85% as singletons. This clone occurred a few times. Germline values: CDR1 KGHDR, CDR2 SFDVKD. The junction had 9 bases not matched to a gene; V was cut back by 3 bases and J by 11 bases. The CDR3 totals 13 residues. The chain recombines TRBV24-1 with TRBJ2-7; 7 positions agree with TRBD1. The receptor comes from a woman younger than 35 with acute or convalescent COVID-19. The sample consisted of peripheral blood. CDR3 in amino acids: CATSDPNTGVKYF. In DNA form, the CDR3 reads TGTGCCACCAGTGATCCCAACACAGGGGTCAAGTACTTC.